Shown below are 26 T cell receptor beta chains from a single sample sequenced in a study of blood T cell repertoires in COVID-19. Some clones are missing from TCRdb's copy, which holds only in-frame ones; the method was immunoSEQ multiplex PCR. The table lists more than 400,000 clones, around 87% of them singletons. The specimen was PBMCs or T cells enriched from blood (not recorded which). Every receptor here comes from a woman between 18 and 29 years old who had recovered from COVID-19.

The chain couples TRBV7-9 to TRBJ1-2, with 9 bases identical to TRBD1. Trimming removed 5 bases from V and 8 bases from J; junction bases left unmatched: 6. Germline V CDR1 and CDR2: SEHNR, FQNEAQ (reference sequence). The CDR3 loop spans 13 amino acids. The CDR3 nucleotides are TGTGCCAGCAGCGGTACAGGGGGCCGGGGCTACACCTTC. Translating gives CASSGTGGRGYTF.

The V call is TRBV30, the J call TRBJ1-5; D gene uncertain. The CDR3 has 12 residues. The V end was cut by 2 bases, the J end by 2 bases, with 4 bases between. Germline lookup yields CDR1 GTSNPN and CDR2 SVGIG (reference sequence). This CDR3 is CAWSTGNQPQHF. Here the CDR3 DNA reads TGTGCCTGGAGTACGGGCAATCAGCCCCAGCATTTT.

V usage is TRBV7-3 and J usage is TRBJ2-1, with a tentative D call TRBD2 (6 bases). Trimming took 2 bases from V and 9 from J, leaving 11 bases between them. This CDR3 comprises 13 residues. Germline values: CDR1 SGHTA, CDR2 FQGTGA. The CDR3 nucleotides read TGTGCCAGCAGCTTATGGGAGGTCGGTGAGCAGTTCTTC. This encodes CASSLWEVGEQFF.

This clone was picked up a small number of times. The CDR3 loop reads CASSFRQGPVDTQYF. Here the CDR3 DNA reads TGTGCCAGCAGCTTCCGACAGGGGCCAGTGGATACGCAGTATTTT. V gene TRBV2 combines with J gene TRBJ2-3; 8 bases map to TRBD1. The CDR3 has 15 residues. Germline V CDR1 and CDR2: SNHLY, FYNNEI. The ends lost 6 bases at V and 6 bases at J; junction bases unmatched: 11. The full variable domain, completed using reference TRBV2 and TRBJ2-3, is EPEVTQTPSHQVTQMGQEVILRCVPISNHLYFYWYRQILGQKVEFLVSFYNNEISEKSEIFDDQFSVERPDGSNFTLKIRSTKLEDSAMYFCASSFRQGPVDTQYFGPGTRLTVL.

This rearrangement joins TRBV12-3 or TRBV12-4 to TRBJ1-1; the D is unclear. V was shortened by 7 bases and J by 5 bases, with 11 bases between the two germline ends. The CDR3 length is 12 residues. CDR3 in amino acids: CASTNFRTEAFF. CDR3 bases: TGTGCCAGCACCAACTTTCGGACTGAAGCTTTCTTT.

The chain combines TRBV5-6 with TRBJ1-2; D is ambiguous. Germline V gene lookup returns CDR1 SGHDT and CDR2 YYEEEE. The CDR3 length is 15 residues. V was trimmed by 0 bases and J by 4 bases, leaving 13 bases between them. The CDR3 sequence: CASSLVALVSYGYTF. CDR3 coding DNA: TGTGCCAGCAGCTTGGTAGCCCTAGTTAGCTATGGCTACACCTTC.

The chain uses TRBV9 and TRBJ2-1; perhaps TRBD2 as D (6 bases). This CDR3 comprises 14 residues. V was pared by 0 bases and J by 5 bases, with 9 bases between. CDR1 and CDR2 from the germline V gene are SGDLS and YYNGEE. The CDR3 protein is CASSVEGLDNEQFF. The DNA of the CDR3 is TGTGCCAGCAGCGTAGAGGGACTCGACAATGAGCAGTTCTTC.

This sequence joins TRBV18 and TRBJ2-3, with D possibly matching TRBD1 (5 bases). Trimming took 2 bases from V and 0 from J, leaving 15 bases between them. Germline V gene lookup returns CDR1 KGHSH and CDR2 LQKENI. There are 17 residues in the CDR3. In DNA, the CDR3 is TGTGCCAGCTCACCAATGACAGAGTATACTAGCACAGATACGCAGTATTTT. Translation gives CASSPMTEYTSTDTQYF.

This clone was counted once. The J gene is TRBJ1-6, the V gene TRBV3-1 (or the pseudogene TRBV3-2), with a weak D call TRBD1 (6 bases). The CDR3 extends over 16 amino acids. The V end was cut by 5 bases, the J end by 10 bases, with 21 bases between. The germline CDR1 and CDR2 sequences are LGHDT and YNNKEL (reference sequence). CDR3: CASSYRTEIEGSPLHF. CDR3 in DNA: TGTGCCAGCAGCTACAGGACAGAAATCGAAGGCTCACCCCTCCACTTT.

V gene TRBV5-8 combines with J gene TRBJ1-2; a possible D gene is TRBD1 (5 bases). Germline CDR1 is SGHTS and CDR2 is YDEGEE. V lost 0 bases and J 3 bases, leaving 9 bases between the germline ends. The CDR3 spans 14 residues. CDR3 in amino acids: CASSLGRVYYGYTF. The CDR3 DNA sequence: TGTGCCAGCAGCTTGGGCAGGGTGTACTATGGCTACACCTTC.

Details on this clone: This sample includes further DNA sequences coding for the same CDR3. The rearrangement links TRBV7-9 to TRBJ1-1; D might be TRBD1 (6 bases). Germline V lookup: CDR1 SEHNR, CDR2 FQNEAQ (reference sequence). This CDR3 is 13 amino acids long. The V and J ends lost 5 bases and 1 base respectively, with 8 bases between them. The CDR3 spells CASSRQENTEAFF. CDR3 sequence (DNA): TGTGCCAGCAGCCGACAGGAGAACACTGAAGCTTTCTTT.

The J gene is TRBJ2-5, the V gene TRBV11-2, with TRBD2 matching over 10 bases. Germline values: CDR1 SGHAT, CDR2 FQNNGV. V was pared by 2 bases and J by 1 base, with 13 bases of the junction left unmatched. CDR3 length: 19 residues. The CDR3 spells CASSLYQAQRGGFQETQYF. CDR3 bases: TGTGCCAGCAGCTTATATCAGGCCCAGCGGGGGGGATTCCAAGAGACCCAGTACTTC.

V gene TRBV11-2 combines with J gene TRBJ2-1; 10 positions agree with TRBD2. V was clipped by 1 base and J by 8 bases; unmatched bases: 2. Germline V gives CDR1 SGHAT, CDR2 FQNNGV. This CDR3 contains 14 residues. In DNA, the CDR3 is TGTGCCAGCAGCTTAGGGCTAGCGGGGGATGAGCAGTTCTTC. Translation gives CASSLGLAGDEQFF.

The V and J genes are TRBV5-1 and TRBJ1-4; no definite D call. CDR3 size: 13 residues. Germline CDR1 and CDR2: SGHRS and YFSETQ. Trimming cost V 6 bases and J 11 bases, with 17 bases left between them. CDR3 sequence (DNA): TGCGCCAGCACGACGCAGGAGGCTTATAAACTGTTTTTT. It codes for CASTTQEAYKLFF.

J is TRBJ2-7 and V is TRBV28; 13 bases agree with TRBD2. The CDR3 sequence is 16 residues long. Germline loops: CDR1 MDHEN, CDR2 SYDVKM. The V gene end was trimmed by 8 bases and the J gene end by 1 base; junction bases not matched to a gene: 8. The CDR3 coding sequence is TGTGCCAGCGCAAAGACTAGCGGGGGGTCATCCTACGAGCAGTACTTC. Translating gives CASAKTSGGSSYEQYF.

V usage is TRBV5-1 and J usage is TRBJ2-5; 11 nucleotides match TRBD2. Trimming removed 2 bases from V and 5 bases from J; junction bases left unmatched: 11. The germline V gene has CDR1 SGHRS and CDR2 YFSETQ. The CDR3 runs to 17 residues. CDR3 sequence (DNA): TGCGCCAGCAGCTTATCGGCTAGCGGGGGGCTAAAGGAGACCCAGTACTTC. It specifies CASSLSASGGLKETQYF.

The V and J genes are TRBV4-1 and TRBJ1-2; the match to TRBD1 covers 8 bases. V lost 2 bases to trimming and J lost 7 bases; unmatched junction nucleotides: 9. Germline CDR1 MGHRA, CDR2 YSYEKL. The CDR3 consists of 15 residues. This chain's CDR3 is CASSQLHDRGFGYTF. The DNA for the CDR3 is TGCGCCAGCAGCCAATTGCACGACAGGGGATTTGGCTACACCTTC.

The chain uses TRBV6-5 and TRBJ2-3; 9 bases line up with TRBD2. This CDR3 has 13 amino acids. From germline, CDR1 is MNHEY and CDR2 SVGAGI. Trimming removed 6 bases from V and 5 bases from J; junction bases left unmatched: 3. CDR3 sequence reads: CASRRSGGDTQYF. Written as DNA, the CDR3 is TGTGCCAGCAGGCGTAGCGGGGGAGATACGCAGTATTTT.

The chain carries TRBV7-2 and TRBJ2-3, with D possibly matching TRBD2 (7 bases). The germline V gene has CDR1 SGHTA and CDR2 FQGNSA. V was cut by 5 bases and J by 5 bases, with 17 bases left in between. The CDR3 runs 15 residues. The CDR3 sequence is CASSMRGPGGDTQYF. The CDR3, as DNA: TGTGCCAGCAGCATGCGGGGGCCAGGAGGAGATACGCAGTATTTT.

This sequence joins TRBV5-1 and TRBJ1-4; 9 bases match TRBD1. Trimming cost V 2 bases and J 8 bases; bases outside gene matches: 7. Germline V gene data show CDR1 as SGHRS and CDR2 as YFSETQ. The CDR3 extends over 15 amino acids. CDR3 region: CASSFHRGQEEKLFF. CDR3 bases: TGCGCCAGCAGCTTTCACAGGGGGCAGGAAGAAAAACTGTTTTTT.

The chain combines TRBV3-1 (or the pseudogene TRBV3-2) with TRBJ1-1; D may be TRBD1 (5 bases). V was cut by 5 bases and J by 5 bases, with 15 bases left in between. Germline values: CDR1 LGHDT, CDR2 YNNKEL (reference sequence). This CDR3 spans 14 amino acids. DNA for the CDR3: TGTGCCAGCAGCGGGCAAGTCCGGGGGACTGAAGCTTTCTTT. It translates to CASSGQVRGTEAFF.

The chain employs TRBV3-1 (or the pseudogene TRBV3-2) and TRBJ1-4; unclear D gene. V lost 5 bases and J 4 bases, leaving 2 bases between the germline ends. The CDR3 is 11 amino acids. Germline assignment: CDR1 LGHDT and CDR2 YNNKEL (reference sequence). The DNA for the CDR3 is TGTGCCAGCAGCTATAATGAAAAACTGTTTTTT. Encoded protein: CASSYNEKLFF.

The V call is TRBV5-1, the J call TRBJ1-2; D remains ambiguous. The V gene lost 0 bases and the J gene lost 8 bases, with 11 bases spanning the gap. Germline CDR1 SGHRS, CDR2 YFSETQ. The CDR3 sequence is 13 residues long. DNA for the CDR3: TGCGCCAGCAGCTTGGCCGGAGGCTTGGGCTACACCTTC. Protein product: CASSLAGGLGYTF.

The chain is built from TRBV7-7 and TRBJ1-1; no clear D gene. Per germline, CDR1 SSHAT and CDR2 FNYEAQ (reference sequence). The V end lost 5 bases, the J end lost 0 bases, and 7 bases lay between the germline ends. The CDR3 is made up of 13 amino acids. CDR3 bases: TGTGCCAGCAGCGAGAGCATGAACACTGAAGCTTTCTTT. Its translation: CASSESMNTEAFF.

The chain recombines TRBV2 with TRBJ1-2, with D unresolved. The CDR3 has 13 amino acids. The ends were cut back, 3 bases at V and 4 bases at J, with 9 bases in the middle. Germline CDR1 is SNHLY and CDR2 is FYNNEI. CDR3 nucleotides: TGTGCCAGCAGTGAGTCGAGGGTCTATGGCTACACCTTC. Translating it yields CASSESRVYGYTF.

V usage is TRBV6-5 and J usage is TRBJ1-5, with 8 positions matching TRBD1. V was pared by 6 bases and J by 0 bases, with 4 bases of the junction left unmatched. CDR3 length: 15 amino acids. From germline, CDR1 is MNHEY and CDR2 SVGAGI. The CDR3 protein is CASRITGGSNQPQHF. In nucleotides, the CDR3 is TGTGCCAGCAGGATAACAGGGGGTAGCAATCAGCCCCAGCATTTT.